This TCR beta chain emerged from a study of blood T cell repertoires in COVID-19 (dated by TCRdb to about 2020). Turning to the overall study: Collaborator samples came from the United States, Italy and Spain and covered acute and convalescent phases of COVID-19. The prospective study material was composed of cDNA or gDNA derived from T cells, B-cell-depleted T cells, or PBMCs. Where HLA class I and class II types were available, the types were taken from metadata supplied by the sample provider, not from assay-based typing. The samples were drawn from the first 160 participants of the ongoing ImmuneRACE study and from 950 to 1,500 subjects provided by 6 global collaborators. Sample metadata almost always included a de-identified subject ID, COVID-19 status, age in years and sex. The repertoires were released in a freely available public database intended as a resource for research on the immune response to SARS-CoV-2. Subjects who had been exposed to COVID-19, were actively infected with it, or had recovered from it provided the deeply sampled blood TCRbeta repertoires that made up the dataset. The study at large found these results: The amount of clinical and demographic metadata varied by source and participant and was provided uncurated.

TCRbeta CDR3 regions were amplified from genomic DNA using the immunoSEQ Assay, a bias-controlled multiplex PCR. Processing in the source paper ran as follows. The number of nucleated cells in each sample was estimated by amplification of reference gene primers within the assay. To quantify the absolute abundance of each unique TCRbeta CDR3 rearrangement, sequence reads were collapsed and filtered. For each sample, productive Simpson clonality was calculated as the square root of Simpson's diversity index over productive rearrangements. TCRdb obtained this table from immuneACCESS and retained in-frame rearrangements with V and J assigned. These tables miss some clones; where compared with another copy, unresolved V genes account for less than half of the shortfall, and the remainder is unexplained. V and J calls plus clone size are reproduced from that table; the DNA served to infer D and trimming. A total of roughly 70,000 clones appear in this sample, roughly nine tenths of them only once. Approximately 8.9% of the sample is taken by the ten largest.

As to this clone: Its antigen remains unidentified. There are no base qualities to consult, and no much larger clone falls within one base.

The collaborating institutions used their own protocols to collect whole blood in K2EDTA tubes. For TCRbeta analysis, collaborators shipped samples as frozen whole blood, isolated PBMCs, or DNA extracted from either of those sample types. The germline V gene (reference sequence) yields GTSNPN for CDR1 and SVGIG for CDR2. The CDR3 measures 15 amino acids from cysteine to phenylalanine. CDR3 DNA only is kept here, 45 bases in frame from base 1. V was cut back by 4 bases and J by 0 bases, leaving a gap of 13 bases between them. The rearrangement joined TRBV30 to TRBJ2-1, and TRBD1 may be the D gene, going by 5 matching bases. Material: peripheral blood. The receptor comes from a man aged 80 or over with acute or convalescent COVID-19. The CDR3 protein is CAWTRTLSSYNEQFF. The DNA sequence reads TGTGCCTGGACCAGGACACTTAGCTCCTACAATGAGCAGTTCTTC.